These 20 T cell receptor beta chains were all obtained from the same sample, sequenced in a study of blood T cell repertoires in COVID-19. TCRdb's table, derived via immunoSEQ multiplex PCR, lists solely in-frame clones and lacks some. The sample carries tens of thousands of clones, about 88% recorded once. Sequencing was carried out using peripheral blood. The receptors were gathered from a man aged 70-80 years with acute or convalescent COVID-19.

The V and J genes are TRBV28 and TRBJ2-5; maybe TRBD1 (6 bases). V was clipped by 6 bases and J by 5 bases, with 25 bases between them. Germline CDR1 is MDHEN and CDR2 is SYDVKM. This CDR3 is built from 17 residues. As DNA, the CDR3 is TGTGCCAGCAGGGATAAGGTGTGGGCAGGGGCTAAGGAGACCCAGTACTTC. This codes for CASRDKVWAGAKETQYF.

The chain links TRBV7-8 to TRBJ1-2; 7 bases fit TRBD1. The germline CDR1 and CDR2 sequences are SGHVS and FQNEAQ. This CDR3 is 18 amino acids long. V was clipped by 3 bases and J by 4 bases; unmatched bases: 17. The chain's CDR3 is CASSLARTGRLTLYGYTF. CDR3 sequence (DNA): TGTGCCAGCAGCTTGGCCCGGACAGGCCGCCTGACCCTCTATGGCTACACCTTC.

The chain recombines TRBV19 with TRBJ2-4, with TRBD1 matching 8 bases. Germline loops: CDR1 LNHDA, CDR2 SQIVND (reference sequence). V gave up 5 bases and J gave up 5 bases; unmatched junction bases: 8. CDR3 length equals 15 residues. In DNA, the CDR3 is TGTGCCAGTAGTTCAGGGGGCCCTCCCCAAAACATTCAGTACTTC. This sequence encodes CASSSGGPPQNIQYF.

The J gene is TRBJ1-1, the V gene TRBV18; 7 positions agree with TRBD1. This CDR3 has 18 residues. Germline CDR1 reads KGHSH; CDR2 reads LQKENI. With 3 bases clipped from V and 1 base from J, the junction kept 14 bases outside the gene matches. The CDR3 protein is CASSPQPSRGGRNTEAFF. The CDR3 nucleotides are TGTGCCAGCTCACCTCAACCCTCCAGAGGGGGCAGGAACACTGAAGCTTTCTTT.

The CDR3 DNA reads TGTGCCAGCAGTCCCGGGACAGGGGTCGGTTTTGGCTACACCTTC. Translated: CASSPGTGVGFGYTF. The chain joins TRBV6-5 to TRBJ1-2; TRBD1 matches at 10 bases. The CDR3 extends over 15 amino acids. CDR1 is MNHEY, CDR2 SVGAGI, per germline. The trim removed 5 bases at V and 7 bases at J, leaving 10 bases unmatched.

The sample holds one count of this clone. V is TRBV5-4 and J is TRBJ2-6; 10 bases are a match to TRBD2. V shed 2 bases, J shed 1 base, and the junction held 3 bases outside the gene matches. Germline lookup yields CDR1 SGHNT and CDR2 YYREEE (reference sequence). The CDR3 has 17 residues. CDR3 protein: CASSFPGLASGANVLTF. Here the CDR3 DNA reads TGTGCCAGCAGCTTCCCGGGACTAGCGTCTGGGGCCAACGTCCTGACTTTC.

V usage is TRBV5-4 and J usage is TRBJ2-2; 7 bases match TRBD1. V was clipped by 4 bases and J by 3 bases; unmatched bases: 6. The germline V gene has CDR1 SGHNT and CDR2 YYREEE (reference sequence). CDR3 length: 15 residues. CDR3 sequence (DNA): TGTGCCAGCAGCGCTTCGGGGACAGACACCGGGGAGCTGTTTTTT. This translates into CASSASGTDTGELFF.

The chain uses TRBV7-9 and TRBJ2-1; 7 positions match TRBD1. The length of the CDR3 is 15 residues. CDR1 and CDR2 from the germline V gene are SEHNR and FQNEAQ (reference sequence). After removal of 5 bases from V and 7 bases from J, the junction contained 11 bases not matched to a gene. The DNA for the CDR3 is TGTGCCAGCAGCCTAGGCATGACAGGGAAGAATGAGCAGTTCTTC. Amino acid sequence: CASSLGMTGKNEQFF.

The rearrangement joins TRBV4-3 to TRBJ1-5; TRBD1 is a possible D gene (6 bases). This CDR3 contains 17 residues. V was pared by 0 bases and J by 4 bases, with 16 bases between. Germline V CDR1 and CDR2: LGHNA, YSLEER. CDR3 protein: CASSQDDRSRGNQPQHF. The CDR3, as DNA: TGCGCCAGCAGCCAAGATGACCGATCAAGGGGGAATCAGCCCCAGCATTTT.

The chain is built from TRBV5-1 and TRBJ2-1; 8 bases match TRBD1. From germline, CDR1 is SGHRS and CDR2 YFSETQ. CDR3 length equals 15 residues. V was clipped by 0 bases and J by 8 bases; unmatched bases: 7. The CDR3 region is CASSLGTGSGHEQFF. CDR3 sequence (DNA): TGCGCCAGCAGCTTGGGGACAGGGAGCGGGCATGAGCAGTTCTTC.

The V call is TRBV25-1, the J call TRBJ1-5; 7 bases are shared with TRBD1. V was clipped by 7 bases and J by 1 base; unmatched bases: 13. Per the germline V gene, CDR1 is MGHDK and CDR2 is SYGVNS. CDR3 length: 17 residues. The CDR3: CASIRSRGDGSNQPQHF. CDR3 in DNA: TGTGCCAGCATACGAAGCAGGGGGGACGGGAGCAATCAGCCCCAGCATTTT.

This rearrangement joins TRBV5-1 to TRBJ1-1; the D is unclear. The CDR3 spans 17 residues. Trimming cost V 5 bases and J 0 bases, with 20 bases left between them. CDR1 is SGHRS and CDR2 is YFSETQ in the germline V gene. Written as DNA, the CDR3 is TGCGCCAGCAGTCCAACGGGAGGAAGGGCCTTGAACACTGAAGCTTTCTTT. This codes for CASSPTGGRALNTEAFF.

The chain couples TRBV28 to TRBJ2-5; possible D gene TRBD2, 7 bases. The CDR3 sequence is 15 residues long. Germline CDR1 is MDHEN and CDR2 is SYDVKM. Trimming stripped 5 bases from V and 1 base from J, with 14 bases between. CDR3: CASSGAGAFQETQYF. DNA of the CDR3: TGTGCCAGCAGTGGGGCGGGGGCCTTCCAAGAGACCCAGTACTTC.

The chain joins TRBV4-3 to TRBJ1-6, with 7 bases aligning to TRBD1. Germline values: CDR1 LGHNA, CDR2 YSLEER. CDR3 size: 16 residues. V shed 3 bases and J 13 bases; nucleotides not matched to a gene: 15. This CDR3 reads CASSQGTGALVGPLHF. DNA of the CDR3: TGCGCCAGCAGCCAGGGTACAGGGGCTCTCGTGGGGCCCCTCCACTTT.

The J gene is TRBJ1-1, the V gene TRBV30, with D possibly matching TRBD1 (5 bases). V shed 3 bases and J shed 1 base, with 9 bases lying between them. Germline V gene data show CDR1 as GTSNPN and CDR2 as SVGIG (reference sequence). The CDR3 contains 13 residues. The CDR3 loop is CAWSPGENTEAFF. For the CDR3, the DNA is TGTGCCTGGAGCCCGGGGGAGAACACTGAAGCTTTCTTT.

The chain links TRBV9 to TRBJ1-3; a possible D gene is TRBD1 (5 bases). The ends were cut back, 0 bases at V and 8 bases at J, with 12 bases in the middle. Germline V lookup: CDR1 SGDLS, CDR2 YYNGEE. The CDR3 has 14 amino acids. CDR3 in amino acids: CASSVGQGEDTIYF. For the CDR3, the DNA is TGTGCCAGCAGCGTAGGGCAGGGCGAGGACACCATATATTTT.

The rearrangement joins TRBV4-2 to TRBJ2-2; 8 bases are a match to TRBD1. From germline, CDR1 is LGHNA and CDR2 YNFKEQ. The CDR3 runs 16 residues. V was pared by 5 bases and J by 5 bases, with 10 bases of the junction left unmatched. As DNA, the CDR3 is TGTGCCAGCAGCACACGGACAGGGTCGGGGACCGGGGAGCTGTTTTTT. Protein sequence: CASSTRTGSGTGELFF.

The chain combines TRBV3-1 (or the pseudogene TRBV3-2) with TRBJ1-6; 7 nucleotides line up with TRBD1. The CDR3 contains 15 residues. Trimming removed 1 base from V and 10 bases from J; junction bases left unmatched: 7. CDR1 is LGHDT and CDR2 is YNNKEL in the germline V gene (reference sequence). Here the CDR3 DNA reads TGTGCCAGCAGCCAAGTAGCTCAGGGGGGCTCACCCCTCCACTTT. Translated: CASSQVAQGGSPLHF.

This chain joins TRBV7-9 and TRBJ2-5; tentatively, D is TRBD2 (6 bases). Trimming left V 0 bases short and J 3 bases short, with 8 bases between. This CDR3 spans 14 amino acids. Germline V CDR1 and CDR2: SEHNR, FQNEAQ (reference sequence). CDR3 sequence reads: CASSLAGGKETQYF. The DNA of the CDR3 is TGTGCCAGCAGCTTAGCGGGGGGAAAAGAGACCCAGTACTTC. Drawing the rest from reference TRBV7-9 and TRBJ2-5, the complete variable domain is DTGVSQNPRHKITKRGQNVTFRCDPISEHNRLYWYRQTLGQGPEFLTYFQNEAQLEKSRLLSDRFSAERPKGSFSTLEIQRTEQGDSAMYLCASSLAGGKETQYFGPGTRLLVL.

This clone was seen just once. The chain is built from TRBV5-1 and TRBJ2-2; 14 nucleotides line up with TRBD2. The CDR3 has 16 residues. V lost 7 bases to trimming and J lost 2 bases; unmatched junction nucleotides: 4. CDR1 SGHRS and CDR2 YFSETQ come from the germline V gene. CDR3 DNA: TGCGCCAGCGCGGGACTAGCGGGGGTAAACACCGGGGAGCTGTTTTTT. Translated, it gives CASAGLAGVNTGELFF.